This T cell receptor beta chain was sequenced during a study of tissue T cells after allogeneic stem cell transplantation. Trimming left V 1 base short and J 0 bases short, with 9 bases between. In germline, CDR1 is SEHNR, CDR2 FQNEAQ (reference sequence). This CDR3 has 15 amino acids. TCRdb keeps only in-frame clones here, not all; method: immunoSEQ multiplex PCR. The sample has about 580 clones, about 87% seen once; the top ten hold 12%. This sequence originates from a male patient aged 35 to 69 with steroid-refractory graft-versus-host disease after an allogeneic stem cell transplant. Some T cells may be graft donor cells. The chain couples TRBV7-9 to TRBJ1-1; possibly TRBD1 for D (6 bases). Here the sequenced sample was duodenal tissue, taken at autopsy. The CDR3 sequence: CASSLGTGLNTEAFF. CDR3 nucleotide sequence: TGTGCCAGCAGCTTAGGCACAGGGCTGAACACTGAAGCTTTCTTT.